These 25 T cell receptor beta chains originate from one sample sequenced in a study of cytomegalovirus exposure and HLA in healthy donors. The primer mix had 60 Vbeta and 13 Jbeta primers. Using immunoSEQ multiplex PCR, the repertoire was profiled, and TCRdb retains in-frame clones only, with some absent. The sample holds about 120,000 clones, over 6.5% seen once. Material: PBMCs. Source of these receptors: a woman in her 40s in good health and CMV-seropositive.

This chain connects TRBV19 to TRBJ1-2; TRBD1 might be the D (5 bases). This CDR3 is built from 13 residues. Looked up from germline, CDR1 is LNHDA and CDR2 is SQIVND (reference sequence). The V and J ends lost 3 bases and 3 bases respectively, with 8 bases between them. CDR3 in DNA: TGTGCCAGTAGTATCGGGGGTTACTATGGCTACACCTTC. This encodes CASSIGGYYGYTF. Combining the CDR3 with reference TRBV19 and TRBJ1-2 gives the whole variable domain DGGITQSPKYLFRKEGQNVTLSCEQNLNHDAMYWYRQDPGQGLRLIYYSQIVNDFQKGDIAEGYSVSREKKESFPLTVTSAQKNPTAFYLCASSIGGYYGYTFGSGTRLTVV.

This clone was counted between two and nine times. The CDR3 DNA reads as TGCAGGACAGATTCTAACTATGGCTACACCTTC. Translating it yields CRTDSNYGYTF. V and J are TRBV20-1 and TRBJ1-2; D is possibly TRBD1 (5 bases). From germline, CDR1 is DFQATT and CDR2 SNEGSKA (reference sequence). This CDR3 region has 11 residues.

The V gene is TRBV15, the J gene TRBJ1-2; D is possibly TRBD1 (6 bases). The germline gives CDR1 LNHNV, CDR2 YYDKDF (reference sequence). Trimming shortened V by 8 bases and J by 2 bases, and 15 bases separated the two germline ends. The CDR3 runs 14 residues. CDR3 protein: CATYSGTSNYGYTF. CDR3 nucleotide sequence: TGTGCCACCTATAGCGGGACATCGAACTATGGCTACACCTTC.

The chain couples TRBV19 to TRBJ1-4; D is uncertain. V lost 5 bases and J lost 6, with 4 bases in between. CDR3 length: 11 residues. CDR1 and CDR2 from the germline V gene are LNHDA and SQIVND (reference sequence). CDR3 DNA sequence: TGTGCCAGTAGTCCCGATGAAAAACTGTTTTTT. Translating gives CASSPDEKLFF.

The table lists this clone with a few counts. The CDR3 loop is CASSPTSGSPNEQFF. The CDR3 nucleotides are TGTGCCAGCAGCCCAACTAGCGGGAGTCCCAATGAGCAGTTCTTC. The V gene is TRBV9, the J gene TRBJ2-1; 11 nucleotides agree with TRBD2. The V segment lost 4 bases and the J segment 6 bases; nucleotides outside the gene matches: 6. Germline V gene data show CDR1 as SGDLS and CDR2 as YYNGEE. This CDR3 spans 15 amino acids.

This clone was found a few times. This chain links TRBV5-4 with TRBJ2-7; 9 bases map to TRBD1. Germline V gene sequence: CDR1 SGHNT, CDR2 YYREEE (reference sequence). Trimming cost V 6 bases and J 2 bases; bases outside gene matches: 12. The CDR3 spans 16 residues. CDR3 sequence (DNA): TGTGCCAGCACCGACCGGACAGGGGCCCTCACCTACGAGCAGTACTTC. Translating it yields CASTDRTGALTYEQYF.

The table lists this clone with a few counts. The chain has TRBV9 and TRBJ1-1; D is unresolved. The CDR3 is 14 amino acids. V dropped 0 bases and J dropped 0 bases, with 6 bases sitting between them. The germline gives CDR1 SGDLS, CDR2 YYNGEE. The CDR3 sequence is CASSVAFMNTEAFF. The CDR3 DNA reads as TGTGCCAGCAGCGTAGCCTTTATGAACACTGAAGCTTTCTTT.

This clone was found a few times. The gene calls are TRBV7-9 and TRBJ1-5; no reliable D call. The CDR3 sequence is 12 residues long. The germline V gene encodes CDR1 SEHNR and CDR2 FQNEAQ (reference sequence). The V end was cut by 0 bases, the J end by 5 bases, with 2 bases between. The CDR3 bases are TGTGCCAGCAGCTTAGCCGATCAGCCCCAGCATTTT. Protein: CASSLADQPQHF.

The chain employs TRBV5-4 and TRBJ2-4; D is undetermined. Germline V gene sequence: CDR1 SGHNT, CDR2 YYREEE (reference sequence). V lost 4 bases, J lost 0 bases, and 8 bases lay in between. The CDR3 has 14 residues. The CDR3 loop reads CASSLPLAKNIQYF. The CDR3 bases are TGTGCCAGCAGCCTCCCTCTAGCCAAAAACATTCAGTACTTC.

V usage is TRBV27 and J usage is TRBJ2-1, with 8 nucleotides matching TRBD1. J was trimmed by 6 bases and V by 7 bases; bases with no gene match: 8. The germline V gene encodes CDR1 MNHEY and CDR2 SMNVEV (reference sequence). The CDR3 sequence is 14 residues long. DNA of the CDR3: TGTGCCAGCATCGGGCAGGGGGCACCCAATGAGCAGTTCTTC. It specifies CASIGQGAPNEQFF.

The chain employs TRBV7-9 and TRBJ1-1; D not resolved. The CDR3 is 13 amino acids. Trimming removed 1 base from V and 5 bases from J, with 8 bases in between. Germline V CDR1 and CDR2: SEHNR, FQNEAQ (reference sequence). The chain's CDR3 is CASSLVGRTEAFF. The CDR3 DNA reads TGTGCCAGCAGCTTAGTAGGGAGGACTGAAGCTTTCTTT.

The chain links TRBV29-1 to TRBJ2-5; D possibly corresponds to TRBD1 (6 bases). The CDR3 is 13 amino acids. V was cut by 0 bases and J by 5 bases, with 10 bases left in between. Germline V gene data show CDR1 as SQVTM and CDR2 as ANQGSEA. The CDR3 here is CSVEEGAGETQYF. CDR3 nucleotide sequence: TGCAGCGTTGAAGAGGGGGCAGGGGAGACCCAGTACTTC.

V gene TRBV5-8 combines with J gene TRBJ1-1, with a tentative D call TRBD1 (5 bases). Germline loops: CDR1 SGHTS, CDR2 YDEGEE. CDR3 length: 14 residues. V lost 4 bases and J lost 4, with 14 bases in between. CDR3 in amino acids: CASSGGGFGTEAFF. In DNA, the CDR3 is TGTGCCAGCAGCGGGGGGGGGTTCGGCACTGAAGCTTTCTTT.

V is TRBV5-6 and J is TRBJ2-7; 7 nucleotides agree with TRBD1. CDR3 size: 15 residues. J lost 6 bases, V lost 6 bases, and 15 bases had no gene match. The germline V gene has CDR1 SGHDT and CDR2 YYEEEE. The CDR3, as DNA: TGTGCCAGCACCCCGCGGTGGACAGGACCTCTCGAGCAGTACTTC. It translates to CASTPRWTGPLEQYF.

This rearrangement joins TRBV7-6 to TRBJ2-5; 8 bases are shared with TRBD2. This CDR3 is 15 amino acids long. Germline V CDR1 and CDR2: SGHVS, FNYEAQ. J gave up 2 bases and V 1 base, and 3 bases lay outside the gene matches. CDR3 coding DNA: TGTGCCAGCAGCTTAGTCGGGGGGGCACAAGAGACCCAGTACTTC. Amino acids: CASSLVGGAQETQYF.

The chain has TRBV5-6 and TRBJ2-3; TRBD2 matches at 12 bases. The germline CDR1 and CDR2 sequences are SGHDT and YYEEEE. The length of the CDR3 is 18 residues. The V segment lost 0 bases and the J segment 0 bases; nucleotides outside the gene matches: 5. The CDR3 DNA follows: TGTGCCAGCAGCTTGGTGACTAGCGGGGGCCCTAGCACAGATACGCAGTATTTT. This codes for CASSLVTSGGPSTDTQYF.

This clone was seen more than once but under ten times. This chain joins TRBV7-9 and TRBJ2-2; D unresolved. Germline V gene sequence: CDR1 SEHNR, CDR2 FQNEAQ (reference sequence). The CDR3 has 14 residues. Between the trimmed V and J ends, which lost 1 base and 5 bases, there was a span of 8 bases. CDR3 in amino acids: CASSLVRSTGELFF. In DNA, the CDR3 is TGTGCCAGCAGCTTAGTTCGGTCGACCGGGGAGCTGTTTTTT.

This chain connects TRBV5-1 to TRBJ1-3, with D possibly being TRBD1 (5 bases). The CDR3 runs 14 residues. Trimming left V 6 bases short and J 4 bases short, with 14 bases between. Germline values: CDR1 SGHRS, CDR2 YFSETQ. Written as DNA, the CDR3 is TGCGCCAGCAAGGATCGGCAGGGCGGAAACACCATATATTTT. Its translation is CASKDRQGGNTIYF.

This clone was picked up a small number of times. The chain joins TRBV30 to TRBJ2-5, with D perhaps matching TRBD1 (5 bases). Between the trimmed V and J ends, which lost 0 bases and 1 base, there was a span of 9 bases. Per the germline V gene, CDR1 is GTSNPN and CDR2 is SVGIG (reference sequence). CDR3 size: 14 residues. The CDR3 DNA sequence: TGTGCCTGGAGTGTACGTGACAGCCAAGAGACCCAGTACTTC. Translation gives CAWSVRDSQETQYF.

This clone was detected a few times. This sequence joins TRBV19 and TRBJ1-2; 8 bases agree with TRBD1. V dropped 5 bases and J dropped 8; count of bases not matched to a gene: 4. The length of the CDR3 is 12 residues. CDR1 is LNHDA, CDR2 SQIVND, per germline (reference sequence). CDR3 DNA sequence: TGTGCCAGTAGTGGACGGACAGGGGGCTACACCTTC. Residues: CASSGRTGGYTF.

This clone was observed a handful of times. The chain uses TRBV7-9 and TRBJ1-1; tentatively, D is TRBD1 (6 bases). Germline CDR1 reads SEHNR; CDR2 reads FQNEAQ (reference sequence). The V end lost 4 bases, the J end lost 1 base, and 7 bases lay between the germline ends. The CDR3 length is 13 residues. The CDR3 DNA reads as TGTGCCAGCAGCTCGGGACAGAACACTGAAGCTTTCTTT. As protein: CASSSGQNTEAFF.

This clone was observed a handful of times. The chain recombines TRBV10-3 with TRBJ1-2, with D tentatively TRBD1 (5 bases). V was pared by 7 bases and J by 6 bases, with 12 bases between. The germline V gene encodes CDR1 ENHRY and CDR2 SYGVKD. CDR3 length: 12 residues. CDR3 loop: CAITQGTNGYTF. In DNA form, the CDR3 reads TGTGCCATCACTCAGGGTACTAATGGCTACACCTTC.

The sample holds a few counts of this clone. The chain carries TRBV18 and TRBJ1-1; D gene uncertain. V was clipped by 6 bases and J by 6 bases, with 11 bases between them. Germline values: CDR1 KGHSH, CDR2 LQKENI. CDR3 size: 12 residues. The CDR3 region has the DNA TGTGCCAGCTCCCGGGAGGCCTCTGAAGCTTTCTTT. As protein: CASSREASEAFF.

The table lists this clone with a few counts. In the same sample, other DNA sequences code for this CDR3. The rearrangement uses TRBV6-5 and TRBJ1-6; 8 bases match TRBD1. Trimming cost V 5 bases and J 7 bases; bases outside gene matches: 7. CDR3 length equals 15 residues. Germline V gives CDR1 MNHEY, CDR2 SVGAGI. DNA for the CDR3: TGTGCCAGCAGTCCGGACAGGGAGGAGAATTCACCCCTCCACTTT. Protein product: CASSPDREENSPLHF.

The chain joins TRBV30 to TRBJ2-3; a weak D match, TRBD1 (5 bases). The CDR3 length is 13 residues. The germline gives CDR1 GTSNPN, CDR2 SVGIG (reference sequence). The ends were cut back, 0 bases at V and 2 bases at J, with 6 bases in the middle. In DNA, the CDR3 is TGTGCCTGGAGTGTAGGGGACACAGATACGCAGTATTTT. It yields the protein CAWSVGDTDTQYF. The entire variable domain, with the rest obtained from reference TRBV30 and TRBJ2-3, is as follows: SQTIHQWPATLVQPVGSPLSLECTVEGTSNPNLYWYRQAAGRGLQLLFYSVGIGQISSEVPQNLSASRPQDRQFILSSKKLLLSDSGFYLCAWSVGDTDTQYFGPGTRLTVL.